The 20 T cell receptor beta chains listed next were all sequenced from one sample in a study of neurological immune-mediated disorders (dated by TCRdb to about 2019). The receptor library was made with 5' RACE. Sequenced on an Illumina HiSeq 2500. TCRdb redid the processing of the public reads, applying fastp at Q25 and MiXCR, and retained in-frame beta chains. Rows are combined by CDR3 protein, so each entry shows the most common genes and DNA. This sample holds more than 50,000 distinct CDR3 sequences; 3.5% to 4.5% were observed only once. About 2% of the sample is taken by the ten largest. What was sequenced was PBMCs. Source of these receptors: a woman in her forties or fifties with multiple sclerosis.

This clonotype was detected ten times or more. V usage is TRBV10-3 and J usage is TRBJ1-1, with D perhaps matching TRBD1 (6 bases). Per germline, CDR1 ENHRY and CDR2 SYGVKD. V lost 7 bases and J lost 0, with 12 bases in between. The CDR3 has 14 amino acids. The CDR3 coding sequence is TGTGCCATCACCACCACAGGGATGAACACTGAAGCTTTCTTT. Translated: CAITTTGMNTEAFF.

Many counts were recorded for this clonotype. The chain couples TRBV7-2 to TRBJ1-1; the D is unclear. This CDR3 contains 13 residues. The V gene lost 0 bases and the J gene lost 5 bases, with 7 bases spanning the gap. Germline V gene lookup returns CDR1 SGHTA and CDR2 FQGNSA. The CDR3 bases are TGTGCCAGCAGCTTAGCGTGGCAGACTGAAGCTTTCTTT. Its translation: CASSLAWQTEAFF. Together with reference TRBV7-2 and TRBJ1-1, the CDR3 gives the full variable domain: GAGVSQSPSNKVTEKGKDVELRCDPISGHTALYWYRQSLGQGLEFLIYFQGNSAPDKSGLPSDRFSAERTGGSVSTLTIQRTQQEDSAVYLCASSLAWQTEAFFGQGTRLTVV.

The rearrangement links TRBV7-3 to TRBJ2-1; D might be TRBD2 (6 bases). Per germline, CDR1 SGHTA and CDR2 FQGTGA. CDR3 size: 15 residues. Deletions cut 5 bases from V and 8 bases from J, with 19 bases between. The CDR3 coding sequence is TGTGCCAGCAGCCCCGGGACTGCAACCTCCCATGAGCAGTTCTTC. Amino acid sequence: CASSPGTATSHEQFF.

This clonotype was counted at least ten times. CDR3 DNA: TGCAGTGCTAGAGATTGGAGAACTAACTATGGCTACACCTTC. Amino acids: CSARDWRTNYGYTF. The chain has TRBV20-1 and TRBJ1-2; D unresolved. The CDR3 sequence is 14 residues long. V was clipped by 0 bases and J by 0 bases, with 8 bases between them. Germline CDR1 is DFQATT and CDR2 is SNEGSKA (reference sequence).

This clonotype is medium-sized by share. The chain links TRBV20-1 to TRBJ1-2, with D possibly matching TRBD1 (5 bases). CDR3 length: 13 residues. Germline V lookup: CDR1 DFQATT, CDR2 SNEGSKA (reference sequence). V was pared by 2 bases and J by 3 bases, with 10 bases between. The DNA of the CDR3 is TGCAGTGCTAGACTTCAGGGTCACTATGGCTACACCTTC. Translating it yields CSARLQGHYGYTF.

This clonotype was seen repeatedly, ten times or more. The rearrangement joins TRBV5-1 to TRBJ1-2, with a weak D call TRBD1 (5 bases). This CDR3 contains 15 residues. Germline V lookup: CDR1 SGHRS, CDR2 YFSETQ. Deletions cut 4 bases from V and 4 bases from J, with 17 bases between. The chain's CDR3 is CASSPDSKGIYGYTF. Here the CDR3 DNA reads TGCGCCAGCAGCCCAGACAGTAAAGGGATCTATGGCTACACCTTC.

This clonotype was detected many times. The V call is TRBV7-3, the J call TRBJ2-3; D is perhaps TRBD2 (6 bases). Between the trimmed V and J ends, which lost 4 bases and 0 bases, there was a span of 23 bases. Germline V gives CDR1 SGHTA, CDR2 FQGTGA. This CDR3 is built from 19 residues. Here the CDR3 reads CASSSGRGSGRGSTDTQYF. In DNA form, the CDR3 reads TGTGCCAGCAGCTCCGGACGGGGGTCTGGGCGGGGTAGCACAGATACGCAGTATTTT. Full variable domain (missing parts from reference TRBV7-3 and TRBJ2-3): GAGVSQTPSNKVTEKGKYVELRCDPISGHTALYWYRQSLGQGPEFLIYFQGTGAADDSGLPNDRFFAVRPEGSVSTLKIQRTERGDSAVYLCASSSGRGSGRGSTDTQYFGPGTRLTVL.

This clonotype is medium-sized (0.01 to 0.1%) by share. The chain combines TRBV12-3 or TRBV12-4 with TRBJ2-1, with D unresolved. V was pared by 4 bases and J by 6 bases, with 4 bases between. This CDR3 is 11 amino acids long. Here the CDR3 DNA reads TGTGCCAGCAGTTGGGGCAATGAGCAGTTCTTC. It translates to CASSWGNEQFF.

This clonotype was picked up many times. The V and J genes are TRBV20-1 and TRBJ2-7, with TRBD2 matching over 14 bases. V dropped 5 bases and J dropped 7; count of bases not matched to a gene: 4. The CDR3 runs to 13 residues. Germline-derived CDR1 and CDR2 are DFQATT and SNEGSKA (reference sequence). The DNA for the CDR3 is TGCAGTGCTGGGACTAGCGGGAGAGTTGAGCAGTACTTC. Translated, it gives CSAGTSGRVEQYF.

This clonotype showed up many times. The CDR3 loop is CSALSTGQRNQPQHF. CDR3 nucleotide sequence: TGCAGTGCCCTTTCGACCGGTCAGCGCAATCAGCCCCAGCATTTT. The V and J genes are TRBV20-1 and TRBJ1-5; D unresolved. Germline V gene data show CDR1 as DFQATT and CDR2 as SNEGSKA (reference sequence). Deletions cut 6 bases from V and 2 bases from J, with 17 bases between. CDR3 size: 15 residues.

There are many counts of this clonotype. The chain recombines TRBV12-3 or TRBV12-4 with TRBJ1-1, with D perhaps TRBD1 (5 bases). This CDR3 is 13 amino acids long. Trimming cost V 4 bases and J 1 base, with 7 bases left between them. The CDR3 DNA follows: TGTGCCAGCAGTTGGGACGGGAACACTGAAGCTTTCTTT. It codes for CASSWDGNTEAFF.

This clonotype was recorded at least ten times. This sequence joins TRBV20-1 and TRBJ2-5; no firm D call. Trimming stripped 2 bases from V and 2 bases from J, with 12 bases between. Germline CDR1 and CDR2: DFQATT and SNEGSKA (reference sequence). The CDR3 consists of 14 residues. CDR3 in DNA: TGCAGTGCTAGAATCGGACGAAGTCAAGAGACCCAGTACTTC. Protein: CSARIGRSQETQYF.

This clonotype was observed at least ten times. This sequence joins TRBV2 and TRBJ2-1, with D possibly matching TRBD2 (7 bases). Germline loops: CDR1 SNHLY, CDR2 FYNNEI. This CDR3 is 14 amino acids long. V shed 8 bases and J shed 4 bases, with 15 bases lying between them. The CDR3 DNA reads TGTGCCAGCGGGGGGGCAGGGACGTACAATGAGCAGTTCTTC. As protein: CASGGAGTYNEQFF. The full variable domain, rest sourced from reference TRBV2 and TRBJ2-1, is EPEVTQTPSHQVTQMGQEVILRCVPISNHLYFYWYRQILGQKVEFLVSFYNNEISEKSEIFDDQFSVERPDGSNFTLKIRSTKLEDSAMYFCASGGAGTYNEQFFGPGTRLTVL.

Points on this clonotype: A much larger clone is a single base away; this may be a read error. The V call is TRBV5-1, the J call TRBJ2-7, with 9 nucleotides matching TRBD1. CDR3 length: 16 residues. V lost 6 bases and J lost 6; bases outside the gene matches: 16. Per the germline V gene, CDR1 is SGHRS and CDR2 is YFSETQ. CDR3: CASNLDPGTGNLEQYF. As DNA, the CDR3 is TGCGCCAGCAACTTAGACCCCGGGACAGGGAATCTCGAGCAGTACTTC.

This clonotype was recorded at least ten times. This chain joins TRBV4-3 and TRBJ2-7, with D unclear. V lost 4 bases, J lost 1 base, and 11 bases lay in between. CDR1 is LGHNA, CDR2 YSLEER, per germline. The CDR3 runs to 14 residues. The chain's CDR3 is CASSPLYGSYEQYF. The CDR3 nucleotides read TGCGCCAGCAGCCCGCTTTATGGGTCCTACGAGCAGTACTTC.

This clonotype has more than one count but fewer than ten. Relative to the germline gene, one junction end is altered; a read error may explain this. The V gene is TRBV10-3, the J gene TRBJ1-5; a possible D gene is TRBD1 (5 bases). This CDR3 contains 16 residues. CDR1 is ENHRY, CDR2 SYGVKD, per germline. CDR3 in DNA: TGTGCCATCAGTGCTACCGGGACGGGTAGCAATCAGCCCCAGAATTTT. Translation gives CAISATGTGSNQPQNF.

In this sample, this clonotype turned up many times. This could be a read error, since a much larger clone is one nucleotide away. CDR3: CASSHKGEKLFF. The CDR3 DNA reads TGTGCCAGCAGTCATAAGGGCGAAAAACTGTTTTTT. V gene TRBV12-3 or TRBV12-4 combines with J gene TRBJ1-4; D gene uncertain. With 5 bases removed from V and 8 bases from J, the gap between germline ends came to 9 bases. CDR3 length: 12 amino acids.

At least ten counts were recorded for this clonotype. This sequence joins TRBV4-3 and TRBJ2-1, with D possibly matching TRBD2 (6 bases). The V gene's germline CDR1 is LGHNA and CDR2 YSLEER. The CDR3 has 14 residues. Between the trimmed V and J ends, which lost 0 bases and 8 bases, there was a span of 11 bases. CDR3 loop: CASSQDRGRYEQFF. In DNA, the CDR3 is TGCGCCAGCAGCCAAGATCGAGGGAGGTATGAGCAGTTCTTC.

This clonotype was observed many times. The V gene is TRBV6-1, the J gene TRBJ1-1, with 7 bases matching TRBD1. After removal of 7 bases from V and 5 bases from J, the junction contained 10 bases not matched to a gene. CDR3 length: 14 amino acids. Germline V CDR1 and CDR2: MNHNS, SASEGT. The CDR3 bases are TGTGCCAGCACCAGGGGGACTCCCCGGACTGAAGCTTTCTTT. It codes for CASTRGTPRTEAFF.

The chain is built from TRBV14 and TRBJ2-5; D unclear. V was shortened by 2 bases and J by 1 base, with 14 bases between the two germline ends. Per the germline V gene, CDR1 is SGHDN and CDR2 is FVKESK. This CDR3 comprises 16 residues. DNA of the CDR3: TGTGCCAGCAGCCAAAGGTGGACGTCCCGCCAAGAGACCCAGTACTTC. It yields the protein CASSQRWTSRQETQYF.